These 16 T cell receptor beta chains came from one sample sequenced in a study of blood T cell repertoires in COVID-19 (dated by TCRdb to the early 2020s). Library preparation employed the immunoSEQ multiplex PCR assay. Here the immuneACCESS table is served through TCRdb, limited to in-frame sequences with V and J called. Missing clones are a known gap in these copies; in checked studies unresolved V genes cover under half, and the rest lacks a known reason. The sample table contains about 160,000 clones; only one count was recorded for 78% of them. The top ten clones comprise about 15% of the sample. Sequencing was done on a sample of peripheral blood. These receptors were collected from a woman of 80 years or more with acute or convalescent COVID-19.

This chain links TRBV12-3 or TRBV12-4 with TRBJ2-7; D uncertain. The CDR3 contains 12 residues. Trimming removed 5 bases at V and 3 bases at J, with 8 bases between. The CDR3 loop is CASSTPGYEQYF. CDR3 bases: TGTGCCAGCAGTACCCCAGGCTACGAGCAGTACTTC.

The gene calls are TRBV5-4 and TRBJ1-6; D not certain. V was pared by 10 bases and J by 10 bases, with 15 bases between. Germline CDR1 is SGHNT and CDR2 is YYREEE (reference sequence). The CDR3 covers 12 residues. CDR3 protein: CAAGVVGSPLHF. CDR3 DNA sequence: TGTGCCGCCGGGGTGGTGGGCTCACCCCTCCACTTT.

The CDR3 bases are TGTGCCAGCACCTCCCAGGGGGCGGGGGTCTATGAGCAGTTCTTC. As protein: CASTSQGAGVYEQFF. The chain uses TRBV28 and TRBJ2-1, with D tentatively TRBD1 (8 bases). Trimming cost V 7 bases and J 8 bases, with 21 bases left between them. CDR3 length: 15 amino acids. Germline V gives CDR1 MDHEN, CDR2 SYDVKM.

The V gene is TRBV6-5, the J gene TRBJ1-5; D may be TRBD1 (5 bases). Germline assignment: CDR1 MNHEY and CDR2 SVGAGI. This CDR3 region has 15 residues. The germline V and J ends were trimmed by 6 bases and 6 bases, with 18 bases remaining between them. CDR3: CASSPDSVGGQPQHF. The CDR3, as DNA: TGTGCCAGCAGCCCCGACAGTGTGGGTGGTCAGCCCCAGCATTTT.

The CDR3 coding sequence is TGTGCCAGCAATCTCGGGACAGGCTACGAGCAGTACTTC. Protein product: CASNLGTGYEQYF. This chain uses TRBV6-5 with TRBJ2-7; 8 positions match TRBD1. The CDR3 spans 13 residues. Germline trimming cut 7 bases from V and 3 bases from J; bases unmatched to any gene: 5. CDR1 is MNHEY, CDR2 SVGAGI, per germline.

The chain uses TRBV5-1 and TRBJ1-3; D is ambiguous. Germline CDR1 and CDR2: SGHRS and YFSETQ. The V and J ends lost 0 bases and 0 bases respectively, with 16 bases between them. This CDR3 has 18 residues. The CDR3 coding sequence is TGCGCCAGCAGCTTGGTCTTGGTGTACGGTGACTCTGGAAACACCATATATTTT. Protein sequence: CASSLVLVYGDSGNTIYF.

The chain uses TRBV4-1 and TRBJ2-3, with a tentative D call TRBD2 (7 bases). V was trimmed by 0 bases and J by 7 bases, leaving 26 bases between them. Germline V lookup: CDR1 MGHRA, CDR2 YSYEKL. The CDR3 sequence is 19 residues long. CDR3 amino acids: CASSQEGGGVGGVRNTQYF. The CDR3 region has the DNA TGCGCCAGCAGCCAAGAAGGGGGGGGAGTCGGCGGGGTTCGCAATACGCAGTATTTT.

V usage is TRBV5-4 and J usage is TRBJ1-4; maybe TRBD1 (5 bases). V lost 2 bases and J lost 7, with 12 bases in between. Per the germline V gene, CDR1 is SGHNT and CDR2 is YYREEE (reference sequence). The CDR3 contains 14 residues. CDR3 DNA: TGTGCCAGCAGCTTAGGTAGGGGAACTGAAAAACTGTTTTTT. Its translation is CASSLGRGTEKLFF.

The chain couples TRBV7-2 to TRBJ2-1; 8 nucleotides agree with TRBD2. The CDR3 consists of 17 residues. The germline V gene encodes CDR1 SGHTA and CDR2 FQGNSA. J was trimmed by 5 bases and V by 5 bases; bases with no gene match: 14. The CDR3 here is CASSAGGGLVSHNEQFF. Written as DNA, the CDR3 is TGTGCCAGCAGCGCCGGGGGGGGACTAGTCTCTCACAATGAGCAGTTCTTC.

The V gene is TRBV2, the J gene TRBJ1-1; the match to TRBD1 covers 8 bases. Germline CDR1 and CDR2: SNHLY and FYNNEI. The ends lost 7 bases at V and 0 bases at J; junction bases unmatched: 4. The CDR3 length is 14 residues. As DNA, the CDR3 is TGTGCCAGCACCATGGGACAGGTGAACACTGAAGCTTTCTTT. This sequence encodes CASTMGQVNTEAFF.

The chain combines TRBV7-9 with TRBJ2-5, with D possibly TRBD1 on 6 matching bases. CDR1 and CDR2 (germline): SEHNR, FQNEAQ (reference sequence). There are 12 residues in the CDR3. V lost 6 bases to trimming and J lost 2 bases, with 7 bases between them. The CDR3 nucleotides are TGTGCCAGCAGTCAGGGGCAAGAGACCCAGTACTTC. Translated, it gives CASSQGQETQYF.

V and J are TRBV15 and TRBJ2-1; 12 nucleotides match TRBD2. The CDR3 is made up of 18 amino acids. Germline trimming cut 6 bases from V and 6 bases from J; bases unmatched to any gene: 15. Germline-derived CDR1 and CDR2 are LNHNV and YYDKDF (reference sequence). For the CDR3, the DNA is TGTGCCACCAGTCCGCGAGGACTAGCGGGATTAACGTCCAATGAGCAGTTCTTC. Its protein is CATSPRGLAGLTSNEQFF.

The V call is TRBV20-1, the J call TRBJ2-7; 8 bases map to TRBD1. CDR1 is DFQATT, CDR2 SNEGSKA, per germline (reference sequence). The ends lost 3 bases at V and 0 bases at J; junction bases unmatched: 4. This CDR3 contains 14 residues. The CDR3 spells CSASVDRASYEQYF. The CDR3 region has the DNA TGCAGTGCTAGTGTGGACAGGGCCTCCTACGAGCAGTACTTC.

V usage is TRBV2 and J usage is TRBJ1-6, with TRBD1 matching 7 bases. After removal of 7 bases from V and 7 bases from J, the junction contained 10 bases not matched to a gene. Per germline, CDR1 SNHLY and CDR2 FYNNEI. CDR3 length equals 15 residues. The CDR3 here is CASILQGLGNSPLHF. CDR3 in DNA: TGTGCCAGCATTCTACAGGGGTTAGGGAATTCACCCCTCCACTTT.

The CDR3 here is CASSWGQGSGYTF. Here the CDR3 DNA reads TGTGCCAGCAGTTGGGGACAGGGTAGCGGCTACACCTTC. The chain carries TRBV12-3 or TRBV12-4 and TRBJ1-2; 9 bases agree with TRBD1. This CDR3 has 13 residues. V lost 4 bases, J lost 8 bases, and 5 bases stayed unmatched.

The chain uses TRBV27 and TRBJ2-3; weak D call: TRBD1 (5 bases). Trimming took 5 bases from V and 2 from J, leaving 17 bases between them. The germline gives CDR1 MNHEY, CDR2 SMNVEV (reference sequence). The CDR3 is 16 amino acids. The chain's CDR3 is CASSPRTSLSTDTQYF. CDR3 nucleotide sequence: TGTGCCAGCAGTCCCCGGACAAGCCTGTCCACAGATACGCAGTATTTT.